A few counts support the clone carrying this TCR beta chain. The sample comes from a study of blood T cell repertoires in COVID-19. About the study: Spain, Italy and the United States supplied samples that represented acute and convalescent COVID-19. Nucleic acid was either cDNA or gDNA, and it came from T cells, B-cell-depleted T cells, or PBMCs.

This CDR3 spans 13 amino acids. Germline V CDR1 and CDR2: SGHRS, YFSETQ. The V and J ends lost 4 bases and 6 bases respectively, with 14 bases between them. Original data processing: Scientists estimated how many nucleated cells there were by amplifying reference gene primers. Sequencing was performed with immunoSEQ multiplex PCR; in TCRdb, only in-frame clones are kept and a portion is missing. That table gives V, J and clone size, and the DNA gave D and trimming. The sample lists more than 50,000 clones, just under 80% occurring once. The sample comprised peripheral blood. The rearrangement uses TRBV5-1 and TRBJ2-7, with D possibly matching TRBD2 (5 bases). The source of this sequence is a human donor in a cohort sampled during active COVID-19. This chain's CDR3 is CASSAGPAGEQYF. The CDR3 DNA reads TGCGCCAGCAGCGCCGGACCCGCGGGCGAGCAGTACTTC.